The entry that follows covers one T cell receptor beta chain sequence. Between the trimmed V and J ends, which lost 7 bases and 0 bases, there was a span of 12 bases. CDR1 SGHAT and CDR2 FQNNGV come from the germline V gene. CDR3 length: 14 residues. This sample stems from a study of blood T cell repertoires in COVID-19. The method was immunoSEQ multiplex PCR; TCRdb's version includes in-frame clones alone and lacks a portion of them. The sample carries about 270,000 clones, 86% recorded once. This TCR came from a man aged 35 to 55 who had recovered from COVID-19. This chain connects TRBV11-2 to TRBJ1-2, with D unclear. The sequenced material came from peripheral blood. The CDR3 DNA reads TGTGCCAGCAATAGTCGGGTCACTAACTATGGCTACACCTTC. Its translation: CASNSRVTNYGYTF.